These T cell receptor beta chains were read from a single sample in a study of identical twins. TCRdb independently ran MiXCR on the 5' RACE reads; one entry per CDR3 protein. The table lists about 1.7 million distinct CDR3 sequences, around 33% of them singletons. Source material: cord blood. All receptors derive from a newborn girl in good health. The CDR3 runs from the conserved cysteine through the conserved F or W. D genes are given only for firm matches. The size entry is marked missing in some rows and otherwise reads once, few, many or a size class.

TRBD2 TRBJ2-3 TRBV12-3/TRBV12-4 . TGTGCCAGCAGTTTCACAGCGGGAGGGCCAGATGTGGAGTATTTT CASSFTAGGPDVEYF
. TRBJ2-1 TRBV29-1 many TGCAGCGTTGAAGGGGCTAGACGAAGTACCAATGAGCAGTTCTTC CSVEGARRSTNEQFF
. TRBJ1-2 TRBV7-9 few TGTGCCAGCCTTAAGGGCTACACCTTC CASLKGYTF
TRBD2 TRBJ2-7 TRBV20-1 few TGCAGTGCTAGAGGGGGGGGAGTCTACGAGCAGTACTTC CSARGGGVYEQYF
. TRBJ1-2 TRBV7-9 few TGTGCCAGCAGCCTCCCGGACTATGGCTACACCTTC CASSLPDYGYTF
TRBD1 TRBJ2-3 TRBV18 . TGTGCCAGCGCACGACAGGGGGCCAGAGGAGATACGCAGTATTTT CASARQGARGDTQYF
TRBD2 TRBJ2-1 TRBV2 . TGTGCCAGCAGTGAAGCTTGGGTAGCGGGCCAGTTCTTC CASSEAWVAGQFF
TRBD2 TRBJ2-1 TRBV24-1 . TGTGCCACCAGTGACCTGAGGAGCGGGAGCATGGGTGAGCAGTTCTTC CATSDLRSGSMGEQFF
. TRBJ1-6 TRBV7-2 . TGTGCCAGCAGCTTAGTCAGGGCTAATTCACCCCTCCACTTT CASSLVRANSPLHF
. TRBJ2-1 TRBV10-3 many TGTGCCATCAAGGGAGCGGGCGATGAGCAGTTCTTC CAIKGAGDEQFF
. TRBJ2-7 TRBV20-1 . TGCAGTGCTAACCCCCCGAATGGGGATTCCTACGAGCAGTACTTC CSANPPNGDSYEQYF